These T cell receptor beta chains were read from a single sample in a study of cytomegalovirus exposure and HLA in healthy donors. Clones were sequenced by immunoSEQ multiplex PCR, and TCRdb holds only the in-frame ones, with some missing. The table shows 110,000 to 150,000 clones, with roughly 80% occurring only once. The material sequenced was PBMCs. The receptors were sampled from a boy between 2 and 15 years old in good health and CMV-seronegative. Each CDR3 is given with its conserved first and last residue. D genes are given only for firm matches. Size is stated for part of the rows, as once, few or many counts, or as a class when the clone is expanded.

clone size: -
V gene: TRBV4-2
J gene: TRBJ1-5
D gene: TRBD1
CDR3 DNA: TGTGCCAGCAGACCTCGACAGGGACCAAATCAGCCCCAGCATTTT
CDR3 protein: CASRPRQGPNQPQHF

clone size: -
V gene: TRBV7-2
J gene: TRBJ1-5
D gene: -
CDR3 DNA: TGTGCCAGCAGCTTCCGGCAGGGTCCAGATCAGCCCCAGCATTTT
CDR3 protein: CASSFRQGPDQPQHF

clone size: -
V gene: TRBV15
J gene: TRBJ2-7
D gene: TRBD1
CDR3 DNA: TGTGCCACCAGCACGCGACCGGGACAGGTGTACGAGCAGTACTTC
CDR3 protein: CATSTRPGQVYEQYF

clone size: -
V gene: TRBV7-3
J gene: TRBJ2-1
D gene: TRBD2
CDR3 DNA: TGTGCCAGCAGCTTAACGAGCGGGGTTAGCTCCTACAATGAGCAGTTCTTC
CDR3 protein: CASSLTSGVSSYNEQFF

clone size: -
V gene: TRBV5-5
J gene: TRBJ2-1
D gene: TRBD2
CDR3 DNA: TGTGCCAGCACTTGGGAGGGCTACAATGAGCAGTTCTTC
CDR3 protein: CASTWEGYNEQFF

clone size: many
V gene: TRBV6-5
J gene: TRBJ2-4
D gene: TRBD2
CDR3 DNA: TGTGCCAGCGAGCCGACGGGGGGCATTCAGTACTTC
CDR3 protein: CASEPTGGIQYF

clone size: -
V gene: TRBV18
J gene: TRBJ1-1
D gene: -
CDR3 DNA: TGTGCCAGCTCACCGGTCACAGCCTTGAACACTGAAGCTTTCTTT
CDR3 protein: CASSPVTALNTEAFF

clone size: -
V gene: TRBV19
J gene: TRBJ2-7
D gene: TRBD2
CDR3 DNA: TGTGCCAGTAGTATTCTAGCGGGGGCCTACGAGCAGTACTTC
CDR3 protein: CASSILAGAYEQYF

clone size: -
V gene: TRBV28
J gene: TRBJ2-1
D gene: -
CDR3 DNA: TGTGCCAGCAGTTTTAATTTTTTTGCGGTCCCTGTGCAGTTCTTC
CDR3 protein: CASSFNFFAVPVQFF

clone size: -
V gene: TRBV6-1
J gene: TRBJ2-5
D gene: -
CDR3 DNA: TGTGCCAGCAGTGAAGCGCCAAGTTTTGGCGGGGGCCGGGGGGAGACCCAGTACTTC
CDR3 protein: CASSEAPSFGGGRGETQYF

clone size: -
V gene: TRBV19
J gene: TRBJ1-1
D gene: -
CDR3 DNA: TGTGCCAGTAGGCAACACCTTGCGGGGCGGACTGAAGCTTTCTTT
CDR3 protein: CASRQHLAGRTEAFF

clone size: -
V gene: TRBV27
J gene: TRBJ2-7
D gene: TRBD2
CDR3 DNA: TGTGCCAGCGGTTCGCGGGGGGCCTCCTACGAGCAGTACTTC
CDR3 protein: CASGSRGASYEQYF

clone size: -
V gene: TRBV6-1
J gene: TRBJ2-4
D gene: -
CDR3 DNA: TGTGCCAGCAGTGAACTTGAGGGAGTAAGCATTCAGTACTTC
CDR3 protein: CASSELEGVSIQYF

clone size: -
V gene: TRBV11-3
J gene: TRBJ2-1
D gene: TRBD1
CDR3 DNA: TGTGCCAGCAGCTTAGCCCAGGGGGCTAGCTCCTACAATGAGCAGTTCTTC
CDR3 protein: CASSLAQGASSYNEQFF